These 21 T cell receptor beta chains share one sample of origin, sequenced in a study of T-cell reconstitution after alpha-beta-depleted transplantation in children. This sample's TCRbeta library carried unique molecular identifier barcodes. TCRdb independently ran MiXCR on the PCR reads; one entry per CDR3 protein. The data show approximately 400,000 distinct CDR3 sequences, with approximately 10% seen just once and roughly 6% held by the top ten. The specimen comprised PBMCs from the stem cell graft donor, sampled from the stem cell graft. These TCRs come from a human donor who donated a stem cell graft to a child with acute myeloid leukemia.

This clonotype was counted many times. V gene TRBV11-1 combines with J gene TRBJ2-2, with TRBD1 as a possible D gene (6 bases). The CDR3 runs 18 residues. Germline V lookup: CDR1 SGHAT, CDR2 FQDESV (reference sequence). Trimming pared 0 bases from V and 1 base from J, leaving 15 bases between. The CDR3 region has the DNA TGTGCCAGCAGCTTAGCGGGGGACATTACCAAGAACACCGGGGAGCTGTTTTTT. Translating it yields CASSLAGDITKNTGELFF.

The chain links TRBV29-1 to TRBJ2-5, with 7 nucleotides matching TRBD2. The CDR3 spans 12 residues. Germline values: CDR1 SQVTM, CDR2 ANQGSEA. V was clipped by 7 bases and J by 5 bases; unmatched bases: 7. The CDR3 reads CSAQLASETQYF. DNA of the CDR3: TGCAGCGCCCAACTAGCGTCGGAGACCCAGTACTTC.

This clonotype has a handful of counts. This sequence joins TRBV11-2 and TRBJ2-7; 9 nucleotides agree with TRBD1. Per germline, CDR1 SGHAT and CDR2 FQNNGV. V trimming: 4 bases; J trimming: 10 bases; junction bases outside the gene matches: 11. The CDR3 is 14 amino acids. This CDR3 is CASSSVNSDRGQYV. CDR3 sequence (DNA): TGTGCCAGCAGCTCCGTCAACTCGGACAGGGGTCAGTACGTC.

This clonotype was detected a few times. The gene calls are TRBV11-2 and TRBJ2-3; 7 bases match TRBD1. The length of the CDR3 is 16 residues. Germline lookup yields CDR1 SGHAT and CDR2 FQNNGV. V lost 1 base and J lost 1; bases outside the gene matches: 5. CDR3 bases: TGTGCCAGCAGCTTAGGGCAGGGGGTAGGCACAGATACGCAGTATTTT. This translates into CASSLGQGVGTDTQYF.

The chain uses TRBV4-3 and TRBJ2-1; weak D call: TRBD1 (6 bases). V lost 1 base to trimming and J lost 7 bases, with 14 bases between them. This CDR3 is 15 amino acids long. Germline CDR1 is LGHNA and CDR2 is YSLEER. The CDR3 protein is CASSQVLIGGNEQFF. For the CDR3, the DNA is TGCGCCAGCAGCCAAGTACTCATAGGGGGTAATGAGCAGTTCTTC.

This clonotype was detected ten times or more. V usage is TRBV12-3 or TRBV12-4 and J usage is TRBJ1-2, with a tentative D call TRBD1 (5 bases). The V gene lost 6 bases and the J gene lost 4 bases, with 9 bases spanning the gap. The CDR3 spans 12 residues. The CDR3 region has the DNA TGTGCCAGCAGCCTCGGGGCCTATGGCTACACCTTC. This translates into CASSLGAYGYTF.

V is TRBV12-3 or TRBV12-4 and J is TRBJ2-2; the match to TRBD1 covers 9 bases. The CDR3 extends over 16 amino acids. J lost 4 bases, V lost 4 bases, and 7 bases had no gene match. The CDR3 region has the DNA TGTGCCAGCAGTTCCCCCGGGACAGGGTTCACCGGGGAGCTGTTTTTT. It yields the protein CASSSPGTGFTGELFF.

The gene calls are TRBV19 and TRBJ1-4, with a weak D call TRBD1 (5 bases). This CDR3 is built from 18 residues. Per the germline V gene, CDR1 is LNHDA and CDR2 is SQIVND (reference sequence). V dropped 3 bases and J dropped 9 bases, with 26 bases sitting between them. The CDR3 here is CASSMKGQLWEEFQKLFF. The CDR3, as DNA: TGTGCCAGTAGTATGAAGGGGCAATTGTGGGAGGAATTCCAAAAACTGTTTTTT.

The J gene is TRBJ2-2, the V gene TRBV20-1; TRBD2 is a possible D gene (6 bases). V was trimmed by 6 bases and J by 1 base, leaving 15 bases between them. The CDR3 consists of 15 residues. The germline V gene has CDR1 DFQATT and CDR2 SNEGSKA (reference sequence). CDR3 bases: TGCAGTGCACCCCATGGAGGGAGGAACACCGGGGAGCTGTTTTTT. It specifies CSAPHGGRNTGELFF.

This clonotype was observed a handful of times. The chain links TRBV10-3 to TRBJ2-2; maybe TRBD1 (5 bases). The V and J ends lost 2 bases and 2 bases respectively, with 9 bases between them. This CDR3 is 15 amino acids long. Germline CDR1 reads ENHRY; CDR2 reads SYGVKD. Written as DNA, the CDR3 is TGTGCCATCAGTGAGAAAGACAGTAACACCGGGGAGCTGTTTTTT. Translating gives CAISEKDSNTGELFF.

The chain recombines TRBV15 with TRBJ2-5; D call uncertain. This CDR3 has 12 residues. Trimming removed 1 base at V and 9 bases at J, with 9 bases between. Germline CDR1 reads LNHNV; CDR2 reads YYDKDF (reference sequence). CDR3 sequence (DNA): TGTGCCACCAGCAGAGTTTTGTCACCCCAGTACTTC. The encoded protein is CATSRVLSPQYF.

The chain recombines TRBV4-3 with TRBJ2-1; TRBD1 might be the D (5 bases). Trimming took 0 bases from V and 9 from J, leaving 9 bases between them. This CDR3 region has 13 residues. Looked up from germline, CDR1 is LGHNA and CDR2 is YSLEER. The CDR3 nucleotides read TGCGCCAGCAGCCAAGATCTGCAGGGTGAGCAGTTCTTC. Translation: CASSQDLQGEQFF.

This clonotype was counted ten times or more. The genes are TRBV10-2 and TRBJ1-5; D call uncertain. The germline V gene has CDR1 WSHSY and CDR2 SAAADI. The V end lost 0 bases, the J end lost 9 bases, and 12 bases lay between the germline ends. This CDR3 has 14 residues. The CDR3 DNA follows: TGCGCCAGCAGTGAGTCGGGTAGCGTAGTGCCCCAGCATTTT. Protein: CASSESGSVVPQHF.

Only a few counts were recorded for this clonotype. V and J are TRBV29-1 and TRBJ2-7; a weak D match, TRBD2 (7 bases). Between the trimmed V and J ends, which lost 1 base and 5 bases, there was a span of 18 bases. The CDR3 runs 15 residues. Germline CDR1 and CDR2: SQVTM and ANQGSEA. CDR3 sequence (DNA): TGCAGCGTTGAAGGAATCGACCCCGGGGGGCACGAGCAGTACTTC. As protein: CSVEGIDPGGHEQYF.

This clonotype was found a few times. The chain joins TRBV12-3 or TRBV12-4 to TRBJ2-7; 7 nucleotides match TRBD2. The CDR3 is 14 amino acids. The V gene end was trimmed by 3 bases and the J gene end by 2 bases; junction bases not matched to a gene: 4. The CDR3 here is CASSLTGGAYEQYF. The CDR3 bases are TGTGCCAGCAGTTTGACGGGAGGCGCCTACGAGCAGTACTTC.

Concerning this clonotype itself: With a much larger clone just one base away, this may be a read error. V and J are TRBV7-2 and TRBJ2-1; no reliable D call. The CDR3 contains 12 residues. Germline assignment: CDR1 SGHTA and CDR2 FQGNSA. The DNA of the CDR3 is TGTGCCGGCAGCTTAAACTACAATGAGCAGTTCTTC. Amino acid sequence: CAGSLNYNEQFF.

A few counts support this clonotype. The chain uses TRBV29-1 and TRBJ2-1; 12 bases fit TRBD2. V dropped 1 base and J dropped 6; count of bases not matched to a gene: 10. The CDR3 is made up of 17 amino acids. The germline V gene has CDR1 SQVTM and CDR2 ANQGSEA. The CDR3: CSVEGTSGVFFGNEQFF. In DNA form, the CDR3 reads TGCAGCGTTGAAGGGACTAGCGGGGTGTTCTTTGGCAATGAGCAGTTCTTC.

This clonotype was seen many times. The V gene is TRBV3-1, the J gene TRBJ2-5; 8 nucleotides line up with TRBD2. CDR3 length: 14 residues. The V and J ends lost 4 bases and 5 bases, in that order; junction bases with no gene match: 6. Per germline, CDR1 LGHDT and CDR2 YNNKEL (reference sequence). This CDR3 reads CASSPSGSWETQYF. The CDR3 DNA reads as TGTGCCAGCAGCCCCAGCGGGAGCTGGGAGACCCAGTACTTC.

This clonotype was seen a few times. The CDR3 protein is CASSPGADRELFF. The CDR3 nucleotides are TGTGCCAGCAGCCCCGGGGCGGACCGGGAGCTGTTTTTT. The rearrangement uses TRBV7-3 and TRBJ2-2; D is tentatively TRBD1 or TRBD2 (5 bases each). CDR1 is SGHTA, CDR2 FQGTGA, per germline. This CDR3 comprises 13 residues. V was cut by 5 bases and J by 9 bases, with 13 bases left in between.

The chain employs TRBV6-1 and TRBJ1-5; a weak D match, TRBD1 (5 bases). The ends were cut back, 7 bases at V and 6 bases at J, with 16 bases in the middle. The CDR3 loop spans 14 amino acids. CDR1 and CDR2 (germline): MNHNS, SASEGT. CDR3 residues: CASKPGQVRQPQHF. The CDR3 region has the DNA TGTGCCAGCAAGCCCGGACAAGTCCGTCAGCCCCAGCATTTT.

This clonotype was detected only a few times. The V and J genes are TRBV10-3 and TRBJ2-3; 14 bases line up with TRBD2. The CDR3 has 18 amino acids. V shed 4 bases, J shed 5 bases, and the junction held 11 bases outside the gene matches. Germline CDR1 and CDR2: ENHRY and SYGVKD. CDR3: CAISAPGTSGSPKDTQYF. DNA for the CDR3: TGTGCCATCAGTGCCCCTGGGACTAGCGGGAGTCCCAAAGATACGCAGTATTTT.